This T cell receptor beta chain was retrieved from a study of T cell repertoires in cytomegalovirus infection. Overall study context: CMV infection and matching HLA type were both indicated by public TCR beta signatures. Study-wide findings and caveats: Cumulative public TCR beta family frequency identified carriers of CMV plus the relevant HLA.

Trimming pared 3 bases from V and 4 bases from J, leaving 13 bases between. This CDR3 spans 15 amino acids. TCRdb analysed the reads with MiXCR anew, one entry per CDR3 protein. The sample lists about 830,000 distinct CDR3 sequences, approximately 29% occurring once. The sample holds a few counts of this clonotype. The antigen is unknown. The starting material was cultured CD8+ T cells from PBMCs, obtained from culture after CMV antigen stimulation. This chain links TRBV12-3 or TRBV12-4 with TRBJ1-5; D gene uncertain. This receptor was identified in a human donor in good health (CMV status not recorded). Some clones in this sample may be carry-over from other donors' samples. CDR3 DNA: TGTGCCAGCAGTTTTGTTGTAAGGGATAATCAGCCCCAGCATTTT. Amino acid sequence: CASSFVVRDNQPQHF.